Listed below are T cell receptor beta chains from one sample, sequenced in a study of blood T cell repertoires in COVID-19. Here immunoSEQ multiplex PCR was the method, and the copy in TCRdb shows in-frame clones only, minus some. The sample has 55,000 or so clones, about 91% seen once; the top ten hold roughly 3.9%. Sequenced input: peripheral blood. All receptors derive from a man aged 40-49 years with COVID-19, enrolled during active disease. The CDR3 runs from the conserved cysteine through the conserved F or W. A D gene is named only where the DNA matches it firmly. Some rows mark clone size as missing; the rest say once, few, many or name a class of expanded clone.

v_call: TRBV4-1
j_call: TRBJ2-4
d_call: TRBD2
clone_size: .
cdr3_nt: TGCGCCAGCAGCCAAGATCTCCAGCGGGAGTTCAAAAACATTCAGTACTTC
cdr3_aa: CASSQDLQREFKNIQYF

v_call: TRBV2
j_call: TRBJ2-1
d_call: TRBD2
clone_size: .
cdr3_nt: TGTGCCAGCAGGGTCTCTGTAGCGGGGGCGGACTACAATGAGCAGTTCTTC
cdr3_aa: CASRVSVAGADYNEQFF

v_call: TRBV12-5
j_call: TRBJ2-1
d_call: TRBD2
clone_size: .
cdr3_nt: TGTGCTAGTGGTTTGGTATCTGCGGGAGGGCCTTTGGATGAGCAGTTCTTC
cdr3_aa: CASGLVSAGGPLDEQFF

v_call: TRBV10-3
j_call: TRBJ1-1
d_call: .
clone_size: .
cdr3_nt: TGTGCCATCAGAGCCAGGGAGGAGAACACTGAAGCTTTCTTT
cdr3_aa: CAIRAREENTEAFF

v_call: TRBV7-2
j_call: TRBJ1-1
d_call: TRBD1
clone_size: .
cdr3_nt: TGTGCCAGCAGCTTAGGGACAGGGGTGGGCACTGAAGCTTTCTTT
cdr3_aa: CASSLGTGVGTEAFF

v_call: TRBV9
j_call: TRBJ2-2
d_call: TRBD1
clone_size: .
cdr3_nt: TGTGCCAGCAGCGTAGAGGCAGGGGGCCGGAACACCGGGGAGCTGTTTTTT
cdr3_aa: CASSVEAGGRNTGELFF

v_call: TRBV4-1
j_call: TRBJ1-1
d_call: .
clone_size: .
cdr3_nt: TGCGCCAGCGCCCCCGGGGAGGGGGGAACTGAAGCTTTCTTT
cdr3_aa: CASAPGEGGTEAFF

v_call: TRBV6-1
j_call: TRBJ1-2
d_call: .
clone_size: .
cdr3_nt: TGTGCCAGCAGTGAATGGAACAGCCAGGGCTACACCTTC
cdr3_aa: CASSEWNSQGYTF

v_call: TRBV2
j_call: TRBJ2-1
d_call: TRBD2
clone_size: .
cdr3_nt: TGTGCCAGCAGTGATGTTAGCGGGAGTTCGGTGCAGTTCTTC
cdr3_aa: CASSDVSGSSVQFF

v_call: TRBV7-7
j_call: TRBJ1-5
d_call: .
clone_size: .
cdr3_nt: TGTGCCAGCAGCTTTGGGAGCAGAGAGAATCAGCCCCAGCATTTT
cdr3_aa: CASSFGSRENQPQHF

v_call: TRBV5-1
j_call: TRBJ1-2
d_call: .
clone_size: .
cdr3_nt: TGCGCCAGCAGCCCCGGACAGAATAACTATGGCTACACCTTC
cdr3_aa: CASSPGQNNYGYTF

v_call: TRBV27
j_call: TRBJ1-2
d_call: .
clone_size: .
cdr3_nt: TGTGCCAGCAGTTTGGGCCCCCGGAATGGCTACACCTTC
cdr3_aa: CASSLGPRNGYTF

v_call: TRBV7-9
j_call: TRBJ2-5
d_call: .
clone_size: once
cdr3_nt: TGTGCCAGCAGCCTCTTAAGCGGAACCGATTGGGAAGAGACCCAGTACTTC
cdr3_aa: CASSLLSGTDWEETQYF

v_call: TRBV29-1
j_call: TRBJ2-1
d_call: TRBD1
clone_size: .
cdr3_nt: TGCAGCGTTTATACAGGGGCGTCCTACAATGAGCAGTTCTTC
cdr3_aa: CSVYTGASYNEQFF

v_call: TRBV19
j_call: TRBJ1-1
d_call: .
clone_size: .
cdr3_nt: TGTGCCAGTAGCAGGGCGGCCGAAACTGAAGCTTTCTTT
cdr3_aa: CASSRAAETEAFF

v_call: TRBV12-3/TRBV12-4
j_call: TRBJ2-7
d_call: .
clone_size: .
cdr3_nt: TGTGCCAGCAGTTTAGGCAGAGGACAGTACTTC
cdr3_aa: CASSLGRGQYF

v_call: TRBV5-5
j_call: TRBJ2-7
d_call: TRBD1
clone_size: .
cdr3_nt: TGTGCCAGCAGCTTGGGTCAGGGGGCCACCTACGAGCAGTACTTC
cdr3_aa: CASSLGQGATYEQYF

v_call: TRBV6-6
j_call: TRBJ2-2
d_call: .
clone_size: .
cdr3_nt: TGTGCCAGCAGTTACCCTACCGGGGAGCTGTTTTTT
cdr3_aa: CASSYPTGELFF

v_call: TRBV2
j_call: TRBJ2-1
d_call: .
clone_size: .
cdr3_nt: TGTGCCAGCAGCCCGACTGCGGGCAATGAGCAGTTCTTC
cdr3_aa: CASSPTAGNEQFF

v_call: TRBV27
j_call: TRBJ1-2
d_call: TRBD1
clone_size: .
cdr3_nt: TGTGCCAGCAGTTTAAGGGGACAGGGGCCCCCTGGCTACACCTTC
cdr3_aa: CASSLRGQGPPGYTF